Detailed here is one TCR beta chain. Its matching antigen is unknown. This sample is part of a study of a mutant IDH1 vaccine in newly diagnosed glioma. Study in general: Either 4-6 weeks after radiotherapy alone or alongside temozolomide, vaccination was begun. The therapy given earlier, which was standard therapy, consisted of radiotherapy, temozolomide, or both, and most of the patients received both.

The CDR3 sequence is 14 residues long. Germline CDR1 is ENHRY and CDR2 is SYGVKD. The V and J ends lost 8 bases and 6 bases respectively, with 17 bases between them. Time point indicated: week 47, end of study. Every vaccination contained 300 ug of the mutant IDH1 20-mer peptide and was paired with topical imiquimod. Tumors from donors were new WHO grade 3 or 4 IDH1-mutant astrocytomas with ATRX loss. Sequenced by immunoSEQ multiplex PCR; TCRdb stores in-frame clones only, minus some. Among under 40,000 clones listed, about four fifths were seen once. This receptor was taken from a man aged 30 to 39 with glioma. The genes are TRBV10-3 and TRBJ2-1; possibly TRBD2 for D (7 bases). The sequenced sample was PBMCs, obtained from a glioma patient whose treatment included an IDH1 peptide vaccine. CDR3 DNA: TGTGCCATCGCGGGCGGGGGCGGTCGCAATGAGCAGTTCTTC. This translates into CAIAGGGGRNEQFF.